These 13 T cell receptor beta chains came from one sample sequenced in a study of OX40 agonist ivuxolimab in advanced cancers. TCRdb keeps only in-frame clones here, not all; method: immunoSEQ multiplex PCR. The sample records roughly 35,000 clones, 92% being singletons. The specimen was CD4+ or CD8+ T cells sorted from blood, collected in a trial of the OX40 agonist ivuxolimab. These receptors were collected from an adult with an advanced solid tumor such as melanoma, head and neck, liver or kidney cancer.

The table lists this clone with a count of one. The rearrangement uses TRBV5-6 and TRBJ2-3, with TRBD2 identical over 11 bases. The CDR3 is 14 residues long. In germline, CDR1 is SGHDT, CDR2 YYEEEE. V dropped 4 bases and J dropped 6; count of bases not matched to a gene: 4. CDR3 region: CASSTLAGVDTQYF. The CDR3 nucleotides are TGTGCCAGCAGCACACTAGCGGGAGTCGATACGCAGTATTTT. The full variable domain, with the rest looked up from reference TRBV5-6 and TRBJ2-3, is DAGVTQSPTHLIKTRGQQVTLRCSPKSGHDTVSWYQQALGQGPQFIFQYYEEEERQRGNFPDRFSGHQFPNYSSELNVNALLLGDSALYLCASSTLAGVDTQYFGPGTRLTVL.

This clone is a singleton in its sample. The J gene is TRBJ1-1, the V gene TRBV11-2, with D tentatively TRBD1 (5 bases). There are 15 residues in the CDR3. V lost 1 base to trimming and J lost 3 bases, with 12 bases between them. Germline V CDR1 and CDR2: SGHAT, FQNNGV. CDR3 sequence (DNA): TGTGCCAGCAGCTTAGTTTGGGGGATCGACACTGAAGCTTTCTTT. Amino acid sequence: CASSLVWGIDTEAFF.

This chain connects TRBV27 to TRBJ2-7, with D uncertain. The V gene lost 1 base and the J gene lost 3 bases, with 13 bases spanning the gap. From germline, CDR1 is MNHEY and CDR2 SMNVEV (reference sequence). CDR3 size: 15 residues. CDR3 residues: CASSLYVGLNYEQYF. Here the CDR3 DNA reads TGTGCCAGCAGTTTATACGTGGGATTAAACTACGAGCAGTACTTC.

This rearrangement joins TRBV27 to TRBJ2-2, with D maybe TRBD2 (5 bases). With 7 bases removed from V and 4 bases from J, the gap between germline ends came to 13 bases. The CDR3 totals 14 residues. Germline V gene sequence: CDR1 MNHEY, CDR2 SMNVEV (reference sequence). This CDR3 reads CASTPGEITGELFF. CDR3 nucleotides: TGTGCCAGCACTCCTGGGGAGATCACCGGGGAGCTGTTTTTT.

The rearrangement joins TRBV30 to TRBJ2-3; D tentatively reads TRBD1 or TRBD2 (6 bases each). Germline values: CDR1 GTSNPN, CDR2 SVGIG (reference sequence). There are 14 residues in the CDR3. Trimming stripped 2 bases from V and 3 bases from J, with 12 bases between. This CDR3 is CAWSRRGRTDTQYF. The CDR3 DNA sequence: TGTGCCTGGAGTAGGAGGGGGAGGACAGATACGCAGTATTTT.

The chain carries TRBV27 and TRBJ2-2, with 11 bases lining up with TRBD2. V lost 4 bases and J lost 2; bases outside the gene matches: 3. Looked up from germline, CDR1 is MNHEY and CDR2 is SMNVEV (reference sequence). CDR3 size: 16 residues. This CDR3 reads CASSWGLAVNTGELFF. In DNA, the CDR3 is TGTGCCAGCAGTTGGGGACTAGCGGTTAACACCGGGGAGCTGTTTTTT.

CDR3 DNA sequence: TGTGCCAGCAGCCCCGGGGTCGCTAGCCTCGGCGAGCAGTACTTC. It translates to CASSPGVASLGEQYF. The rearrangement uses TRBV6-5 and TRBJ2-7, with D perhaps TRBD2 (5 bases). This CDR3 is 15 amino acids long. Trimming left V 6 bases short and J 6 bases short, with 21 bases between. Germline-derived CDR1 and CDR2 are MNHEY and SVGAGI.

The rearrangement links TRBV7-9 to TRBJ1-1; D perhaps matches TRBD1 (5 bases). The CDR3 extends over 14 amino acids. V gave up 5 bases and J gave up 3 bases, with 13 bases separating them. Germline V gene sequence: CDR1 SEHNR, CDR2 FQNEAQ (reference sequence). CDR3 sequence (DNA): TGTGCCAGCAGCCCTAGGGAGGGACACACTGAAGCTTTCTTT. This gives the protein CASSPREGHTEAFF. The whole variable domain, filled in from reference TRBV7-9 and TRBJ1-1, reads DTGVSQNPRHKITKRGQNVTFRCDPISEHNRLYWYRQTLGQGPEFLTYFQNEAQLEKSRLLSDRFSAERPKGSFSTLEIQRTEQGDSAMYLCASSPREGHTEAFFGQGTRLTVV.

The rearrangement links TRBV10-1 to TRBJ2-3; the match to TRBD1 covers 7 bases. From germline, CDR1 is WNHNN and CDR2 SYGVQD (reference sequence). V dropped 4 bases and J dropped 2; count of bases not matched to a gene: 15. This CDR3 comprises 18 residues. The CDR3 nucleotides read TGCGCCAGCAGTGGCCCCGTGGACAGGAAACTTTTCACAGATACGCAGTATTTT. Amino acids: CASSGPVDRKLFTDTQYF.

The chain employs TRBV5-6 and TRBJ2-7; TRBD1 might be the D (5 bases). Trimming shortened V by 0 bases and J by 3 bases, and 10 bases separated the two germline ends. CDR1 and CDR2 (germline): SGHDT, YYEEEE. The CDR3 spans 14 residues. The CDR3 here is CASSLAARDYEQYF. Written as DNA, the CDR3 is TGTGCCAGCAGCTTGGCAGCCAGGGACTACGAGCAGTACTTC.

The V gene is TRBV5-4, the J gene TRBJ2-7; TRBD1 is a possible D gene (6 bases). V lost 3 bases to trimming and J lost 4 bases, with 14 bases between them. The CDR3 runs 14 residues. Germline CDR1 reads SGHNT; CDR2 reads YYREEE (reference sequence). Here the CDR3 reads CASSSSGASYEQYF. The CDR3 bases are TGTGCCAGCAGCTCCTCAGGGGCTTCGTACGAGCAGTACTTC.

This clone was seen once. The rearrangement joins TRBV11-2 to TRBJ1-1; tentatively, D is TRBD1 (5 bases). CDR1 and CDR2 from the germline V gene are SGHAT and FQNNGV. Between the trimmed V and J ends, which lost 1 base and 6 bases, there was a span of 9 bases. The CDR3 covers 13 residues. CDR3 residues: CASSLGRDSEAFF. CDR3 DNA: TGTGCCAGCAGCTTAGGTCGGGACTCTGAAGCTTTCTTT.

This clone has a single count. The rearrangement uses TRBV6-5 and TRBJ2-1; 7 bases agree with TRBD2. This CDR3 is 12 amino acids long. CDR1 and CDR2 from the germline V gene are MNHEY and SVGAGI. V was pared by 10 bases and J by 6 bases, with 6 bases of the junction left unmatched. The CDR3 region has the DNA TGTGCCACCCAACTAGCGCGCAATGAGCAGTTCTTC. Amino acid sequence: CATQLARNEQFF.